This T cell receptor (beta chain) was obtained from a study of shared clonotypes between healthy human individuals. Background on the study: Three plates were used per donor for CD4 naive, three for CD4 memory, two for CD8 naive and one for CD8 memory.

Germline CDR1 LNHDA, CDR2 SQIVND (reference sequence). The CDR3 spans 15 residues. Study donors comprised healthy, HIV-negative adults devoid of recent acute infection or vaccination. Investigators divided CD4+ cells into CD45RA+ naive and CD45RA-negative memory subsets. In the case of this clone: One end of the junction does not line up with germline, which may come from a read error.

Across several immunoSEQ plates, the genomic DNA of each subset was split evenly. Sequenced by immunoSEQ multiplex PCR; TCRdb stores in-frame clones only, minus some. The sample has 400,000 to 600,000 clones, about 96% seen once; the top ten hold about 0.067%. Source material: naive CD4+ T cells sorted from blood. Subset: CD45RA+ positively selected. The chain employs TRBV19 and TRBJ2-1, with 7 bases fitting TRBD2. This TCR derives from a woman aged 25 to 39 in good health. CDR3 nucleotide sequence: TGTGCCAGTAGTATCGGGGGAGGGCCTTACAGTGAGCAGTTCTTC. This translates into CASSIGGGPYSEQFF.